These 21 T cell receptor beta chains were sequenced from one sample in a study of early T cells in non-severe SARS-CoV-2 infection. One entry per CDR3 protein results from TCRdb running MiXCR on the 5' RACE reads. The table includes roughly 70,000 distinct CDR3 sequences, under 15% detected once. Sequenced sample: whole blood. These receptors originate from an adult who was a healthcare worker with PCR-confirmed SARS-CoV-2 infection or an uninfected control (not recorded which).

This clonotype appeared many times. The rearrangement uses TRBV27 and TRBJ2-3; the D gene could be TRBD1 or TRBD2 (5 bases each). The CDR3 has 15 amino acids. CDR1 is MNHEY, CDR2 SMNVEV, per germline (reference sequence). Trimming took 3 bases from V and 5 from J, leaving 15 bases between them. Here the CDR3 reads CASSLDWEQGDTQYF. The CDR3 nucleotides read TGTGCCAGCAGTTTGGACTGGGAGCAGGGAGATACGCAGTATTTT.

This clonotype was observed at least ten times. The V call is TRBV28, the J call TRBJ2-7; D not certain. CDR3 length equals 12 residues. From germline, CDR1 is MDHEN and CDR2 SYDVKM. Trimming left V 6 bases short and J 2 bases short, with 8 bases between. The CDR3 DNA is TGTGCCAGCAGATCCACCACCTACGAGCAGTACTTC. This codes for CASRSTTYEQYF.

This clonotype was seen at least ten times. The chain is built from TRBV29-1 and TRBJ2-5; perhaps D is TRBD1 or TRBD2 (5 bases each). The V gene lost 4 bases and the J gene lost 10 bases, with 13 bases spanning the gap. The CDR3 spans 11 residues. The V gene's germline CDR1 is SQVTM and CDR2 ANQGSEA. Here the CDR3 DNA reads TGCAGCGTTGCCATCTCGGGGCTCCAGTACTTC. Translating it yields CSVAISGLQYF.

For this clonotype: This clone may be a read error of a much larger clone one base away. This chain connects TRBV5-5 to TRBJ2-7; D unclear. The V gene lost 4 bases and the J gene lost 2 bases, with 16 bases spanning the gap. Germline V gene sequence: CDR1 SGHKS, CDR2 YYEKEE (reference sequence). CDR3 length equals 15 residues. As DNA, the CDR3 is TGTGCCAGCAGCGTCTGGATGGGGAAGACCTACGAGCAGTACTTC. Its translation: CASSVWMGKTYEQYF.

This clonotype has more than one count but fewer than ten. The CDR3 nucleotides are TGTGCCAGCAGCGTAGAGGCAGGGGGAGGTGACGGCTACACCTTC. It specifies CASSVEAGGGDGYTF. The rearrangement links TRBV9 to TRBJ1-2, with 7 positions matching TRBD1. The CDR3 covers 15 residues. Germline CDR1 and CDR2: SGDLS and YYNGEE. The trim removed 0 bases at V and 8 bases at J, leaving 10 bases unmatched.

This clonotype occurred many times. V and J are TRBV6-5 and TRBJ2-1; 11 bases are a match to TRBD2. The germline gives CDR1 MNHEY, CDR2 SVGAGI. The CDR3 length is 14 residues. V gave up 5 bases and J gave up 8 bases; unmatched junction bases: 5. As DNA, the CDR3 is TGTGCCAGCAGTCCACTAGCGGGAGCGGATGAGCAGTTCTTC. This codes for CASSPLAGADEQFF.

The rearrangement uses TRBV10-3 and TRBJ2-2, with TRBD2 identical over 12 bases. After removal of 9 bases from V and 4 bases from J, the junction contained 6 bases not matched to a gene. Germline CDR1 reads ENHRY; CDR2 reads SYGVKD. The CDR3 loop spans 15 amino acids. The CDR3 bases are TGTGCCATTTCTAGCGGGAGGGCCAGCACCGGGGAGCTGTTTTTT. This gives the protein CAISSGRASTGELFF.

The rearrangement uses TRBV28 and TRBJ2-5, with 7 positions matching TRBD2. This CDR3 region has 12 residues. Germline CDR1 is MDHEN and CDR2 is SYDVKM. Trimming removed 7 bases from V and 4 bases from J; junction bases left unmatched: 3. The CDR3, as DNA: TGTGCCAGCATTTCTAGCGGAGAGACCCAGTACTTC. Translated, it gives CASISSGETQYF.

Only a few counts were recorded for this clonotype. The rearrangement uses TRBV28 and TRBJ2-5, with 10 positions matching TRBD2. Germline V lookup: CDR1 MDHEN, CDR2 SYDVKM. CDR3 length equals 17 residues. V lost 2 bases and J lost 4; bases outside the gene matches: 10. The CDR3 nucleotides are TGTGCCAGCAGTTTAAGATCAAGCGGGGGGGCCACAGAGACCCAGTACTTC. This codes for CASSLRSSGGATETQYF.

In this sample, this clonotype turned up many times. J is TRBJ2-1 and V is TRBV10-3; 12 bases are shared with TRBD2. CDR3 length: 15 residues. V lost 6 bases and J lost 7; bases outside the gene matches: 7. Germline CDR1 and CDR2: ENHRY and SYGVKD. The CDR3 region is CAIRALAGGPNEQFF. In DNA form, the CDR3 reads TGTGCCATCAGGGCACTAGCGGGAGGCCCAAATGAGCAGTTCTTC.

This clonotype was counted a few times. The V and J genes are TRBV5-1 and TRBJ1-1; no firm D call. The germline V gene encodes CDR1 SGHRS and CDR2 YFSETQ. V gave up 0 bases and J gave up 2 bases, with 8 bases separating them. This CDR3 contains 14 residues. This CDR3 is CASSLDRSNTEAFF. The CDR3, as DNA: TGCGCCAGCAGCTTGGACAGATCAAACACTGAAGCTTTCTTT.

This clonotype was counted at least ten times. The chain carries TRBV27 and TRBJ1-2, with D unclear. CDR3 length: 13 amino acids. The germline V and J ends were trimmed by 0 bases and 4 bases, with 6 bases remaining between them. The germline V gene has CDR1 MNHEY and CDR2 SMNVEV (reference sequence). CDR3 DNA: TGTGCCAGCAGTTTATCGGTGGGCTATGGCTACACCTTC. Protein: CASSLSVGYGYTF.

This clonotype was seen more than once but under ten times. V usage is TRBV29-1 and J usage is TRBJ1-5; D call uncertain. The CDR3 sequence is 9 residues long. The germline CDR1 and CDR2 sequences are SQVTM and ANQGSEA. The CDR3 DNA sequence: TGCAGGACCAATCAGCCCCAGCATTTT. It encodes CRTNQPQHF.

This clonotype has at least ten counts. The V call is TRBV7-2, the J call TRBJ2-2; D tentatively reads TRBD1 or TRBD2 (5 bases each). The CDR3 is 16 amino acids. The V end lost 5 bases, the J end lost 7 bases, and 20 bases lay between the germline ends. Germline V gene lookup returns CDR1 SGHTA and CDR2 FQGNSA. The CDR3 is CASSQRTGTYGGELFF. The DNA for the CDR3 is TGTGCCAGCAGCCAAAGGACTGGGACCTATGGCGGGGAGCTGTTTTTT.

The V and J genes are TRBV6-4 and TRBJ2-1; D is uncertain. The V and J ends lost 6 bases and 6 bases respectively, with 12 bases between them. The CDR3 totals 13 residues. The V gene's germline CDR1 is MRHNA and CDR2 SNTAGT. CDR3 protein: CASRPDVSNEQFF. CDR3 DNA sequence: TGTGCCAGCAGGCCAGATGTCAGCAATGAGCAGTTCTTC.

The sample holds many counts of this clonotype. CDR3 region: CASSFRAQEAFF. The CDR3 DNA follows: TGTGCCAGCAGCTTTCGAGCCCAAGAAGCTTTCTTT. The rearrangement joins TRBV5-5 to TRBJ1-1; unclear D gene. The V end lost 2 bases, the J end lost 8 bases, and 10 bases lay between the germline ends. CDR1 is SGHKS, CDR2 YYEKEE, per germline (reference sequence). This CDR3 has 12 residues.

This rearrangement joins TRBV3-1 to TRBJ2-3; D unclear. The CDR3 totals 14 residues. Trimming cost V 0 bases and J 3 bases, with 7 bases left between them. Per the germline V gene, CDR1 is LGHDT and CDR2 is YNNKEL (reference sequence). CDR3 residues: CASSQEPFTDTQYF. As DNA, the CDR3 is TGTGCCAGCAGCCAAGAACCTTTTACAGATACGCAGTATTTT.

This clonotype was counted ten times or more. V is TRBV6-1 and J is TRBJ2-6; D perhaps matches TRBD2 (5 bases). The CDR3 is 17 residues long. Deletions cut 0 bases from V and 4 bases from J, with 13 bases between. Looked up from germline, CDR1 is MNHNS and CDR2 is SASEGT. The CDR3 spells CASSEAGMGSGANVLTF. CDR3 coding DNA: TGTGCCAGCAGTGAAGCGGGGATGGGGAGCGGGGCCAACGTCCTGACTTTC.

This clonotype was picked up many times. The chain has TRBV20-1 and TRBJ2-2; TRBD1 aligns across 8 bases. The CDR3 sequence is 15 residues long. V trimming: 1 base; J trimming: 0 bases; junction bases outside the gene matches: 1. Germline V gene sequence: CDR1 DFQATT, CDR2 SNEGSKA (reference sequence). In DNA form, the CDR3 reads TGCAGTGCTAGAGCAGGGGGCGCGAACACCGGGGAGCTGTTTTTT. Its protein product is CSARAGGANTGELFF.

This clonotype was recorded a few times. CDR3 loop: CASSPWGVENYGYTF. The CDR3 region has the DNA TGTGCCAGCAGCCCCTGGGGGGTAGAGAACTATGGCTACACCTTC. This rearrangement joins TRBV28 to TRBJ1-2; D possibly corresponds to TRBD1 (5 bases). Trimming took off 6 bases at V and 2 bases at J, with 16 bases between the two ends. CDR1 is MDHEN and CDR2 is SYDVKM in the germline V gene. The CDR3 loop spans 15 amino acids.

This clonotype has a count of ten or more. The chain carries TRBV20-1 and TRBJ2-3, with 8 bases that match TRBD2. In germline, CDR1 is DFQATT, CDR2 SNEGSKA (reference sequence). V lost 3 bases and J lost 2; bases outside the gene matches: 1. The CDR3 has 13 amino acids. CDR3: CSASGGVTDTQYF. The CDR3 bases are TGCAGTGCTAGCGGGGGGGTCACAGATACGCAGTATTTT.